Here is one T cell receptor beta chain with its context. The protocol was immunoSEQ multiplex PCR, while the TCRdb copy is restricted to in-frame clones and leaves out a portion. Here the sample spans 66,000 or so clones, about 80% being singletons. The CDR3 is 13 amino acids. Germline V gives CDR1 MDHEN, CDR2 SYDVKM. V was pared by 4 bases and J by 2 bases, with 2 bases of the junction left unmatched. The data were obtained in a study of blood T cell repertoires in COVID-19. This TCR derives from a human donor in a cohort sampled during active COVID-19. Sequencing was performed on peripheral blood. J is TRBJ2-7 and V is TRBV28, with TRBD1 identical over 7 bases. This CDR3 is CASSWGTAYEQYF. Written as DNA, the CDR3 is TGTGCCAGCAGTTGGGGGACAGCCTACGAGCAGTACTTC.